This T cell receptor beta chain was identified during a study of PD-L1 blockade in urothelial cancer. On the study more broadly: In terms of prior chemotherapy, patients had received 0 to 3 regimens. Analyses used blood from 3 weeks (second dose) and 6 weeks after treatment start. When blood samples were assessed, the median T cell count was 120,000 to 150,000.

The assay was immunoSEQ multiplex PCR, and TCRdb's table has in-frame clones only and misses some. The sample yields 35,000 to 45,000 clones, 83% seen once. General study points: When pretreatment blood TCR clonality was below the median, it predicted better survival.

A single count supports this clone. Its antigen is still unknown. Regarding time point: peripheral blood 6 weeks after treatment start. The trim removed 0 bases at V and 1 base at J, leaving 5 bases unmatched. Germline V gene data show CDR1 as MGHRA and CDR2 as YSYEKL. This CDR3 is built from 17 residues. The V gene is TRBV4-1, the J gene TRBJ2-4, with 8 positions matching TRBD2. This TCR derives from a man between 60 and 70 years old with urothelial cancer. Source: PBMCs, taken around atezolizumab (anti-PD-L1) treatment. CDR3 protein: CASSQEAGASAKNIQYF. The DNA of the CDR3 is TGCGCCAGCAGCCAAGAAGCGGGGGCTAGCGCCAAAAACATTCAGTACTTC.